The source of this TCR beta chain is a study of radiation and T cells in renal cell carcinoma. Time point in this sample: baseline pretreatment blood. Indicated treatment: 15 Gy SBRT to primary tumor, nephrectomy 4 weeks later. The assay was immunoSEQ multiplex PCR, and TCRdb's table has in-frame clones only and misses some. The data contain 140,000 or so clones, about 88% of them seen just once; the ten biggest clones take up around 12%. Germline V gene sequence: CDR1 SEHNR, CDR2 FQNEAQ (reference sequence). The CDR3 length is 12 residues. With 0 bases removed from V and 6 bases from J, the gap between germline ends came to 6 bases. This clone has just one count.

The chain uses TRBV7-9 and TRBJ2-7; D not certain. Sequencing used blood, obtained from a patient whose treatment included radiotherapy and nephrectomy. The receptor's source is a woman in her fifties or sixties with renal cell carcinoma. CDR3: CASSLAVSEQYF. CDR3 nucleotide sequence: TGTGCCAGCAGCTTAGCGGTCAGCGAGCAGTACTTC. The full variable domain, completed using reference TRBV7-9 and TRBJ2-7, is DTGVSQNPRHKITKRGQNVTFRCDPISEHNRLYWYRQTLGQGPEFLTYFQNEAQLEKSRLLSDRFSAERPKGSFSTLEIQRTEQGDSAMYLCASSLAVSEQYFGPGTRLTVT.